The clone carrying this TCR beta chain was observed at least ten times. What it binds is not known. Treatment noted: around 19 received Ad26.COV2.S at low or high dose, single or two shots; roughly five received placebo; per-sample allocation not given. Specimen acquisition occurred on day 63 following the initial vaccine or placebo injection. This person who donated was an adult of 18-55 years in Boston. SARS-CoV-2 spike from the Wuhan strain was encoded by the vaccine, an Ad26 vector. These data come from a study of Ad26.COV2.S vaccination and SARS-CoV-2 variants. At the level of the study: The study gave Ad26.COV2.S intramuscularly, once or twice 56 days apart.

The germline CDR1 and CDR2 sequences are PRHDT and FYEKMQ (reference sequence). Trimming removed 1 base at V and 4 bases at J, with 14 bases between. The CDR3 covers 16 residues. Overall study results and limits: The study found similar non-spike TCR breadth in vaccine and placebo recipients.

The data were produced by immunoSEQ multiplex PCR, yet TCRdb's version contains in-frame clones alone and is incomplete. Here the sample spans roughly 500,000 clones, roughly nine tenths being singletons. This specimen consisted of peripheral blood, obtained in a trial of Ad26.COV2.S vaccine versus placebo. This chain uses TRBV13 with TRBJ1-3; no clear D. This sequence originates from a person between 18 and 65 years old who received the Ad26.COV2.S COVID-19 vaccine or a placebo. CDR3 coding DNA: TGTGCCAGCAGCTTAGAGGGTTTAGCGTCCGGAAACACCATATATTTT. It is translated as CASSLEGLASGNTIYF.